The sequence of this T cell receptor beta chain was determined in a study of OX40 agonist ivuxolimab in advanced cancers. Study in general: The diagnoses of dose-escalation patients were hepatocellular carcinoma, melanoma, renal cell or head and neck cancer. Regarding the study as a whole: The average count of expanded clones was higher among CD8+ T cells than among CD4+.

This clone was detected only once. What it binds is not known. TCRdb keeps only in-frame clones here, not all; method: immunoSEQ multiplex PCR. The sample lists around 56,000 clones; approximately 80% were seen once. Germline V gene data show CDR1 as SGHRS and CDR2 as YFSETQ. CDR3 size: 11 residues. The V and J ends lost 0 bases and 2 bases respectively, with 0 bases between them. This receptor was obtained from an adult with an advanced solid tumor such as melanoma, head and neck, liver or kidney cancer. The sequenced sample was CD4+ or CD8+ T cells sorted from blood, obtained in a trial of the OX40 agonist ivuxolimab. The V gene is TRBV5-1, the J gene TRBJ2-7; the D is unclear. The CDR3 region has the DNA TGCGCCAGCAGCTTGGCCTACGAGCAGTACTTC. This gives the protein CASSLAYEQYF.